This T cell receptor beta chain was captured by sequencing in a study of cytomegalovirus exposure and HLA in healthy donors. Study-wide findings and caveats: Being productive about 90% or about 30% of the time was typical of most TCR beta V segments in an earlier analysis. High sensitivity and specificity were reportedly achieved when the classifier diagnosed cytomegalovirus status.

This CDR3 is built from 14 residues. Trimming took 4 bases from V and 7 from J; bases not matched to a gene: 8. CDR1 is SQVTM, CDR2 ANQGSEA, per germline. The PCR used 60 Vbeta and 13 Jbeta primers. Using immunoSEQ multiplex PCR, the repertoire was profiled, and TCRdb retains in-frame clones only, with some absent. The table has 120,000 to 150,000 clones, about four fifths seen once. This clone was counted only a few times. Its specificity is not known. The chain uses TRBV29-1 and TRBJ1-5, with 9 positions matching TRBD1. The sample was PBMCs. The receptor's source is a man aged 40-49 years in good health and CMV-seropositive. This CDR3 is CSVAYPGQGQPQHF. The CDR3 bases are TGCAGCGTTGCCTACCCCGGACAGGGGCAGCCCCAGCATTTT.